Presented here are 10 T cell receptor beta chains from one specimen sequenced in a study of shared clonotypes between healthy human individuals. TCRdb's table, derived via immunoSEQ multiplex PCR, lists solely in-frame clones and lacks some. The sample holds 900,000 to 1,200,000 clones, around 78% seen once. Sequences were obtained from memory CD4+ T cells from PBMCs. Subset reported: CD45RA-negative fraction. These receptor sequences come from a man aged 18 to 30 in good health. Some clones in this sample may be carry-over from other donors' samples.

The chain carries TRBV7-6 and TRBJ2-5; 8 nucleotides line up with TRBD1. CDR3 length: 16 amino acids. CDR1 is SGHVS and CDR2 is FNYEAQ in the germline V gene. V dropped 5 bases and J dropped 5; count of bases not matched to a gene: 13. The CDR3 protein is CASSVQGASVVETQYF. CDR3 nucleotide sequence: TGTGCCAGCAGCGTCCAGGGGGCGTCGGTTGTGGAGACCCAGTACTTC.

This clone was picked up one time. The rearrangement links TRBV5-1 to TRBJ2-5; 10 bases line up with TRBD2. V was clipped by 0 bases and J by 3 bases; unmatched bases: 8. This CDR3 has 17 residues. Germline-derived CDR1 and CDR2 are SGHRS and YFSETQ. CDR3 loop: CASSLERLAGEEETQYF. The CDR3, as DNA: TGCGCCAGCAGCTTGGAGAGGCTAGCGGGGGAAGAAGAGACCCAGTACTTC.

The CDR3 protein is CASTTPVGTEAFF. As DNA, the CDR3 is TGTGCCAGCACCACCCCCGTGGGGACTGAAGCTTTCTTT. The gene calls are TRBV28 and TRBJ1-1, with D hard to call. The ends were cut back, 7 bases at V and 5 bases at J, with 14 bases in the middle. The germline V gene encodes CDR1 MDHEN and CDR2 SYDVKM. The CDR3 runs to 13 residues.

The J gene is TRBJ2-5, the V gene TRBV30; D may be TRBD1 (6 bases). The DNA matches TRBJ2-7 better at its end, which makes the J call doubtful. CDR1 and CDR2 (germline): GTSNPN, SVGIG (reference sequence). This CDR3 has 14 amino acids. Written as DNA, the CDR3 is TGTGCCTGGAATCCGGGACACTCCTTTTACGAGCAGTACTTC. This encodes CAWNPGHSFYEQYF.

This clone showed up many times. CDR3 loop: CASSEWGTSGLNEQFF. The CDR3 region has the DNA TGTGCCAGCAGTGAATGGGGGACTAGCGGTCTTAATGAGCAGTTCTTC. The chain uses TRBV25-1 and TRBJ2-1; TRBD2 aligns across 11 bases. CDR3 length: 16 amino acids. The germline V gene has CDR1 MGHDK and CDR2 SYGVNS. V lost 1 base and J lost 7; bases outside the gene matches: 6.

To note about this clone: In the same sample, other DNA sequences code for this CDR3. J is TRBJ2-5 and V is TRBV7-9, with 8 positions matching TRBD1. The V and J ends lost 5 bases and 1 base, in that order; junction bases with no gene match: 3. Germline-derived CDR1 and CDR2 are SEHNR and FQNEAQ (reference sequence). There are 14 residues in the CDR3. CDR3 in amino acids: CASSPTGAQETQYF. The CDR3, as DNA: TGTGCCAGCAGCCCGACAGGGGCCCAAGAGACCCAGTACTTC.

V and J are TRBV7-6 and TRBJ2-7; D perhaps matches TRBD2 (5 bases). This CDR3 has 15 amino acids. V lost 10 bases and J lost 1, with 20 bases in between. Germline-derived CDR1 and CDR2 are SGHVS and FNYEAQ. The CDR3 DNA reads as TGTGCCACCACGAGACTAATGGACGAATCCTACGAGCAGTACTTC. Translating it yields CATTRLMDESYEQYF.

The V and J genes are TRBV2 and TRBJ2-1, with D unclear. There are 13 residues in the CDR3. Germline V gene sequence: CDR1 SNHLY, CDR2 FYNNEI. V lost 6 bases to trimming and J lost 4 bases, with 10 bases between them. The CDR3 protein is CASRIDLYNEQFF. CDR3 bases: TGTGCCAGCAGGATCGACTTGTACAATGAGCAGTTCTTC.

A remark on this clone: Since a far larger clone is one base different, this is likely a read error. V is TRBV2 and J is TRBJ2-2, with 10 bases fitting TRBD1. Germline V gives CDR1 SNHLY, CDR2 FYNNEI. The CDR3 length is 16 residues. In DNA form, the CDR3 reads TGTACCAGCTCCGGGACAGGGGTCGGTCTCACCGGGGAGCTGTTTTTT. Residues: CTSSGTGVGLTGELFF.

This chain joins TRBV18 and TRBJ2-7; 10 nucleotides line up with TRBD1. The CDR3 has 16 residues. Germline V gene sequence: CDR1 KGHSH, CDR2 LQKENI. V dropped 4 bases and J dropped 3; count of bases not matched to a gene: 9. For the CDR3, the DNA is TGTGCCAGCTCACTCCGGACAGGGGGAAGTCACTACGAGCAGTACTTC. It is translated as CASSLRTGGSHYEQYF.